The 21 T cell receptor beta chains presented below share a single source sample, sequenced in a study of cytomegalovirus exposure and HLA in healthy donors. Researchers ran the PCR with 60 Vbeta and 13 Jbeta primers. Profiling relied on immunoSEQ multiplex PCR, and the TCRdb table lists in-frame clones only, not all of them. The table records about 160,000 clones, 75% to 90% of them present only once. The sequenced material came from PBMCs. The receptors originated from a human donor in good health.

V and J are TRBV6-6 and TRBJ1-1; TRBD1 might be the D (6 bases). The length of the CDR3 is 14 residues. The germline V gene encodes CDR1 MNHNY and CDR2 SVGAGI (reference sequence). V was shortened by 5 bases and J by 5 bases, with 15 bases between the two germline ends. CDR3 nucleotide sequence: TGTGCCAGCAGTCAACAGGGTTATCATACTGAAGCTTTCTTT. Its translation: CASSQQGYHTEAFF.

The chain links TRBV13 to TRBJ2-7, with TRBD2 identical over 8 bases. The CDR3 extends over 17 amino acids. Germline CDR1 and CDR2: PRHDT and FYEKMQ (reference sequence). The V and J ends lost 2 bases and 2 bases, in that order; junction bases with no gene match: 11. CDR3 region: CASSLSSRGGGPYEQYF. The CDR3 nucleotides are TGTGCCAGCAGCTTATCTTCACGGGGCGGGGGGCCCTACGAGCAGTACTTC.

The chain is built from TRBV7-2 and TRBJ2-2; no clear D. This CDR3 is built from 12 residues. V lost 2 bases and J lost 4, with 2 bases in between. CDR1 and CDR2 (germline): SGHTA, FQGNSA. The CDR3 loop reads CASSLLTGELFF. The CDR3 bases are TGTGCCAGCAGCTTACTCACCGGGGAGCTGTTTTTT.

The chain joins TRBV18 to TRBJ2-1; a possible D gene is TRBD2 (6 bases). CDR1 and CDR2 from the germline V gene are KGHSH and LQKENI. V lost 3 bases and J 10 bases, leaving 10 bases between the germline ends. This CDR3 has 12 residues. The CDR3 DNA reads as TGTGCCAGCTCACCCCTGAGCGGGGAGCAGTTCTTC. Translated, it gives CASSPLSGEQFF.

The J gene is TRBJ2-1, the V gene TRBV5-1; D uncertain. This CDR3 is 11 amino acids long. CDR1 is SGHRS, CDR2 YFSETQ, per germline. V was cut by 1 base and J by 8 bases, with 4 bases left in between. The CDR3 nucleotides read TGCGCCAGCAGCTTGCGAGATGAGCAGTTCTTC. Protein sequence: CASSLRDEQFF.

CDR3 protein: CASSPNTEAFF. The CDR3 region has the DNA TGTGCCAGCAGCCCTAACACTGAAGCTTTCTTT. The gene calls are TRBV25-1 and TRBJ1-1; D call uncertain. The V gene lost 6 bases and the J gene lost 2 bases, with 4 bases spanning the gap. This CDR3 contains 11 residues. In germline, CDR1 is MGHDK, CDR2 SYGVNS.

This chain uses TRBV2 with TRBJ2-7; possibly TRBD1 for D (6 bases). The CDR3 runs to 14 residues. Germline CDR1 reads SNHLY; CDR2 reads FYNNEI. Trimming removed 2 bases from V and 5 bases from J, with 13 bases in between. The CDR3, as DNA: TGTGCCAGCAGTGAACACAGGGTTGAAAACGAGCAGTACTTC. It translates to CASSEHRVENEQYF.

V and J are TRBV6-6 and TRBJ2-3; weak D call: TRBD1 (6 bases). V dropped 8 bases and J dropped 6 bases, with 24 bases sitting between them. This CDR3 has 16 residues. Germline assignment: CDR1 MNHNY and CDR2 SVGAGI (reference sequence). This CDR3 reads CASGNPSQGHWDTQYF. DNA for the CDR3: TGTGCCAGCGGCAATCCCTCCCAGGGGCATTGGGATACGCAGTATTTT.

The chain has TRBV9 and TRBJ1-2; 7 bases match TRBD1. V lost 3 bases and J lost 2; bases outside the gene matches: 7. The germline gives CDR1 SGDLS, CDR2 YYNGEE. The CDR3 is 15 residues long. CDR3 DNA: TGTGCCAGCAGCGGGGGACAGTCCTTGAACTATGGCTACACCTTC. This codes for CASSGGQSLNYGYTF.

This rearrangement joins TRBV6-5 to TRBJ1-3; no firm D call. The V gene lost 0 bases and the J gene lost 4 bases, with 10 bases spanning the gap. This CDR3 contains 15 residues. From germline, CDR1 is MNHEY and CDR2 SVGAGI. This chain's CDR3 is CASSYSGLYGNTIYF. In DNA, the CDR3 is TGTGCCAGCAGTTACTCCGGGTTATACGGAAACACCATATATTTT.

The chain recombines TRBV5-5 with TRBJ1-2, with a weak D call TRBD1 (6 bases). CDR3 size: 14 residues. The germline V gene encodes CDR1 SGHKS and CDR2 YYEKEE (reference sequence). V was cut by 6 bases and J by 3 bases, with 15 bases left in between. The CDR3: CASTKLRGDYGYTF. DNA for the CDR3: TGTGCCAGCACCAAACTCAGGGGTGACTATGGCTACACCTTC.

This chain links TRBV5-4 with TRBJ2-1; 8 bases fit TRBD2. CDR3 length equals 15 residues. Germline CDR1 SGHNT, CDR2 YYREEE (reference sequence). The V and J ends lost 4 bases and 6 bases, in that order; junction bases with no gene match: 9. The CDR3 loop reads CASSAGTSLSNEQFF. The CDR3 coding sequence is TGTGCCAGCAGCGCCGGGACTAGTCTAAGCAATGAGCAGTTCTTC. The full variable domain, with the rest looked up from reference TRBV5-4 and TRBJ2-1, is ETGVTQSPTHLIKTRGQQVTLRCSSQSGHNTVSWYQQALGQGPQFIFQYYREEENGRGNFPPRFSGLQFPNYSSELNVNALELDDSALYLCASSAGTSLSNEQFFGPGTRLTVL.

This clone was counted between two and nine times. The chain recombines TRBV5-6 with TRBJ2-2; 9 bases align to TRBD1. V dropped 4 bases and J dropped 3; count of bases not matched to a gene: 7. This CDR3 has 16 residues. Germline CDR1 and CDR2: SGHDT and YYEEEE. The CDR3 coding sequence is TGTGCCAGCAGCCGAGACAGGGGGTGGGACACCGGGGAGCTGTTTTTT. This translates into CASSRDRGWDTGELFF.

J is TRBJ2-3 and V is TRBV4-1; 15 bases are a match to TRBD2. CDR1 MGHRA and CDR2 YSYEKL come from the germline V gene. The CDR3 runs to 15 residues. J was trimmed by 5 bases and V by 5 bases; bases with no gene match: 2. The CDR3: CASSSGLAGGDTQYF. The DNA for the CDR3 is TGCGCCAGCAGCTCGGGACTAGCGGGGGGAGATACGCAGTATTTT.

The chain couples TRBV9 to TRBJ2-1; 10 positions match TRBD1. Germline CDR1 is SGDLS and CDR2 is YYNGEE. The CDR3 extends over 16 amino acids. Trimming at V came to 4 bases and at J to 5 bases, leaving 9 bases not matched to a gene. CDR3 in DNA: TGTGCCAGCAGCATACACCGGGACAGGGGTCACAATGAGCAGTTCTTC. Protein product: CASSIHRDRGHNEQFF. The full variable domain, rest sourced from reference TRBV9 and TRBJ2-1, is DSGVTQTPKHLITATGQRVTLRCSPRSGDLSVYWYQQSLDQGLQFLIQYYNGEERAKGNILERFSAQQFPDLHSELNLSSLELGDSALYFCASSIHRDRGHNEQFFGPGTRLTVL.

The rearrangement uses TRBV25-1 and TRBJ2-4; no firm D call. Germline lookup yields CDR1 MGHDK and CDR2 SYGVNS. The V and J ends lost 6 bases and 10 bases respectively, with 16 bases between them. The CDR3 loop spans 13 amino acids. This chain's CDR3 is CASSILTPYIQYF. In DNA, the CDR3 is TGTGCCAGCAGCATACTGACACCTTATATTCAGTACTTC.

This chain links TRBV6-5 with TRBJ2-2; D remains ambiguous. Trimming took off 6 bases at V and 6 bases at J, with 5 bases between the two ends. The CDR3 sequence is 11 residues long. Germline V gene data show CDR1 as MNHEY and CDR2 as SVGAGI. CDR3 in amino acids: CASSRAGELFF. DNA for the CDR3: TGTGCCAGCAGCCGAGCCGGGGAGCTGTTTTTT.

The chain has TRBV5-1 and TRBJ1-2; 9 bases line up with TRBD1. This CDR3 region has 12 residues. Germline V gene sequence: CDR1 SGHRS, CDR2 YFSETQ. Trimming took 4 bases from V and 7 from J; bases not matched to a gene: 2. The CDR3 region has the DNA TGCGCCAGCAGCGGGACAGGGCGTGGCTACACCTTC. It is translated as CASSGTGRGYTF.

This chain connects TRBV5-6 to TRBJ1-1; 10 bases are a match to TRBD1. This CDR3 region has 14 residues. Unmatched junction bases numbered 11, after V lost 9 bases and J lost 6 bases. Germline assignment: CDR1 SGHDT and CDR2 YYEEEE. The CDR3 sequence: CANKFDRGRAEAFF. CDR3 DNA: TGTGCCAACAAATTCGACAGGGGGCGTGCTGAAGCTTTCTTT.

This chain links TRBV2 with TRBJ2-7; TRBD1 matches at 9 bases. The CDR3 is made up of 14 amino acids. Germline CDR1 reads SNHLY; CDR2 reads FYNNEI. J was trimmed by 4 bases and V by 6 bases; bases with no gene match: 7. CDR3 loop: CASSVTGGRYEQYF. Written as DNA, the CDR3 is TGTGCCAGCAGCGTCACAGGGGGCAGGTACGAGCAGTACTTC.

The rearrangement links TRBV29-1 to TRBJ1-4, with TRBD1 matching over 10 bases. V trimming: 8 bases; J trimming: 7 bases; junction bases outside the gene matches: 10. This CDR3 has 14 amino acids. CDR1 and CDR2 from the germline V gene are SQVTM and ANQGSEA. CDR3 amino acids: CSPESRDRGEKLFF. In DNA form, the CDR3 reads TGCAGCCCAGAGAGCCGGGACAGGGGTGAAAAACTGTTTTTT.